One T cell receptor beta chain is described in this entry. Its target antigen remains unknown. Per-base quality was not reported, and no clone a single base away is much larger than it. In the prospective study, participants were roughly 18 to 95 years old, resided in 24 geographic areas of the United States, and were enrolled through a virtual design. In the prospective study, participants were assigned to cohorts based on the clinical history participants reported in a screening survey and a study questionnaire. In the prospective study, mobile phlebotomists collected whole blood, serum and a nasopharyngeal or oropharyngeal swab from each participant. Additional blood draws and questionnaires over a 2-month period could optionally be provided by prospective study participants. Blood samples from the prospective study were shipped frozen or at room temperature prior to DNA extraction. The data were obtained in a study of blood T cell repertoires in COVID-19 (dated by TCRdb to 2019 to 2021). Regarding the complete study: The collaborator samples originated in the United States, Italy and Spain and spanned the acute and convalescent phases of COVID-19. The prospective study material was composed of cDNA or gDNA derived from T cells, B-cell-depleted T cells, or PBMCs. Subjects who had been exposed to COVID-19, were actively infected with it, or had recovered from it provided the deeply sampled blood TCRbeta repertoires that made up the dataset. The repertoires were released in a freely available public database intended as a resource for research on the immune response to SARS-CoV-2. Samples were obtained from the ongoing ImmuneRACE study (first 160 participants) and from roughly 1,300 subjects provided by 6 global collaborators. Nearly every sample came with metadata listing a de-identified subject ID, COVID-19 status, age in years and sex. Where available, HLA class I and class II types were obtained from metadata supplied by the sample provider rather than from assay-based typing.

TCRbeta CDR3 regions were amplified from genomic DNA by means of the immunoSEQ Assay, a bias-controlled multiplex PCR. The paper's processing steps were these. The number of nucleated cells in each sample was estimated from the amplification of reference gene primers within the assay. To quantify the absolute abundance of each unique TCRbeta CDR3 rearrangement, sequence reads were collapsed and filtered. For each sample, productive Simpson clonality was calculated as the square root of Simpson's diversity index over productive rearrangements. The source is immuneACCESS, and TCRdb retained only in-frame sequences with V and J called. Part of the clones is not carried over; for the studies checked, unresolved V genes explain less than half of this, and the remainder is unexplained. V and J calls and clone size follow that table, whereas D and trimming were derived from the DNA. In this sample the table shows about 270,000 clones, just over 90% of which occur a single time. The top ten clonotypes cover roughly 2.1% of the sample.

Study-wide findings and limitations: The amount of clinical and demographic metadata varied by source and participant and was provided uncurated.

V and J are trimmed by 3 bases and 3 bases, and the gene matches miss 13 bases of the junction. Measured from the cysteine to the phenylalanine, the CDR3 is 17 residues long. Just the 51-base CDR3 DNA is kept, in frame starting at base 1. The germline V gene yields KGHSH for CDR1 and LQKENI for CDR2. Sequences were obtained from PBMCs or T cells enriched from blood (not recorded which). This sequence was found in a woman aged 35 to 49 with acute COVID-19. The V and J genes are TRBV18 and TRBJ1-1; TRBD1 fits 7 bases in the junction. The CDR3 reads CASSPERTGWAYTEAFF. The DNA is as follows: TGTGCCAGCTCACCCGAAAGGACAGGTTGGGCCTACACTGAAGCTTTCTTT.